A single sample gave rise to the 3 T cell receptor beta chains below, sequenced in a study of T cell repertoires in cytomegalovirus infection. TCRdb passed the reads through MiXCR, listing each CDR3 protein once. Seen here are more than 150,000 distinct CDR3 sequences, roughly a quarter observed once, and the top ten hold over 9.5%. Material for sequencing was PBMCs. All receptors derive from a human donor in good health (CMV status not recorded). Some clones in this sample may be carry-over from other donors' samples.

As regards this clonotype: At one end the junction does not follow the germline gene, possibly because of a read error. V is TRBV6-2 or TRBV6-3 and J is TRBJ1-5; a possible D gene is TRBD1 (5 bases). Germline values: CDR1 MNHEY, CDR2 SVGEGT. The CDR3 covers 15 residues. The DNA of the CDR3 is TGTGACAGCAGTTACGGACACCGAGGAGGACAGCCCCAGCATTTT. Translated: CDSSYGHRGGQPQHF.

This clonotype was recorded many times. This sequence joins TRBV7-2 and TRBJ1-1; TRBD1 matches 9 bases. This CDR3 spans 16 amino acids. With 4 bases clipped from V and 9 bases from J, the junction kept 15 bases outside the gene matches. Germline-derived CDR1 and CDR2 are SGHTA and FQGNSA. The CDR3 reads CASSSMAPGQGTKAFF. The CDR3 coding sequence is TGTGCCAGCAGCTCTATGGCCCCGGGACAGGGTACGAAAGCTTTCTTT.

This clonotype was seen ten or more times. The chain joins TRBV20-1 to TRBJ2-1; maybe TRBD2 (6 bases). Germline values: CDR1 DFQATT, CDR2 SNEGSKA (reference sequence). V dropped 1 base and J dropped 8 bases, with 12 bases sitting between them. The CDR3 runs to 13 residues. The CDR3: CSARAGAADEQFF. CDR3 in DNA: TGCAGTGCTAGAGCGGGAGCTGCGGATGAGCAGTTCTTC.